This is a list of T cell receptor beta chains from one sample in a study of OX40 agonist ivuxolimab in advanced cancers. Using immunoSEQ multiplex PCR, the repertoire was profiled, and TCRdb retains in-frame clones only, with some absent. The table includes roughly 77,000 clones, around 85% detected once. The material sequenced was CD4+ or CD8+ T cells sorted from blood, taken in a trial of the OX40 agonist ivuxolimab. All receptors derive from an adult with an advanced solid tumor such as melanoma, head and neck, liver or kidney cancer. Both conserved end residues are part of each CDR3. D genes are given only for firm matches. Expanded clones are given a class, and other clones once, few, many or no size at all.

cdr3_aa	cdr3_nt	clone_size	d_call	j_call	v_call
CASSLVGEGSPLHF	TGTGCCAGCAGCTTGGTCGGGGAAGGCTCACCCCTCCACTTT	-	-	TRBJ1-6	TRBV5-4
CASSQDAPTGNSRGTEAFF	TGCGCCAGCAGCCAAGACGCCCCGACGGGAAACTCCCGAGGCACTGAAGCTTTCTTT	-	-	TRBJ1-1	TRBV4-1
CASSPRQENTGELFF	TGTGCCAGCTCACCTAGGCAGGAGAACACCGGGGAGCTGTTTTTT	-	-	TRBJ2-2	TRBV18
CASSPRASSFSYEQYF	TGTGCCAGCAGCCCGAGGGCCAGTTCTTTTTCTTACGAGCAGTACTTC	once	-	TRBJ2-7	TRBV5-4
CASSRHRTSSYEQYF	TGTGCCAGCAGCCGTCACCGGACTTCATCCTACGAGCAGTACTTC	-	-	TRBJ2-7	TRBV28
CASSYRGPSSYEQYF	TGTGCCAGCAGCTACAGGGGGCCGAGCTCCTACGAGCAGTACTTC	few	TRBD1	TRBJ2-7	TRBV7-9
CAWSGVRGPYSNQPQHF	TGTGCCTGGAGTGGGGTCAGGGGTCCTTATAGCAATCAGCCCCAGCATTTT	-	-	TRBJ1-5	TRBV30
CASSILAGKDTQYF	TGTGCCAGCTCAATTCTAGCGGGGAAAGATACGCAGTATTTT	-	TRBD2	TRBJ2-3	TRBV18
CASSEYRTGKGATNEKLFF	TGTGCCAGCAGTGAATACCGGACAGGGAAGGGGGCAACTAATGAAAAACTGTTTTTT	once	TRBD1	TRBJ1-4	TRBV6-1
CSGRGQGYEQYF	TGCAGCGGCCGGGGCCAGGGCTACGAGCAGTACTTC	-	-	TRBJ2-7	TRBV29-1
CATSRGDDRAIETQYF	TGTGCCACCAGCAGAGGAGACGACAGGGCCATCGAGACCCAGTACTTC	once	TRBD1	TRBJ2-5	TRBV15
CASRRGLGVNTEAFF	TGTGCCAGCAGGAGGGGATTAGGGGTGAACACTGAAGCTTTCTTT	few	-	TRBJ1-1	TRBV6-1
CASSLDGDRGTEAFF	TGCGCCAGCAGCTTGGACGGGGACAGGGGTACTGAAGCTTTCTTT	-	TRBD1	TRBJ1-1	TRBV5-1
CASSLEGAVYNSPLHF	TGTGCCAGCAGCTTAGAGGGGGCGGTTTATAATTCACCCCTCCACTTT	once	TRBD1	TRBJ1-6	TRBV7-2